These 12 T cell receptor beta chains were sequenced from one sample in a study of brain T cells in children with intractable seizures. Time point denoted: blood from clinic visit 5 months post-surgery; TSC patient then seizure free. Repertoires were generated with immunoSEQ multiplex PCR, while TCRdb's copy carries only in-frame clones and drops some. The profile shows a few hundred thousand clones, 93% of them singletons. The sample consisted of peripheral blood, taken approximately 5 months after surgery. The receptors stem from a boy under two years old with tuberous sclerosis and intractable seizures.

The V gene is TRBV10-3, the J gene TRBJ2-7, with D perhaps matching TRBD2 (7 bases). V shed 4 bases and J shed 6 bases, with 10 bases lying between them. The CDR3 consists of 12 residues. CDR1 is ENHRY, CDR2 SYGVKD, per germline. CDR3 in amino acids: CAISVGGGEQYF. CDR3 in DNA: TGTGCCATCAGTGTAGGGGGGGGCGAGCAGTACTTC.

V gene TRBV7-9 combines with J gene TRBJ2-3, with 10 bases that match TRBD2. This CDR3 has 17 residues. V was pared by 6 bases and J by 2 bases, with 11 bases of the junction left unmatched. The germline gives CDR1 SEHNR, CDR2 FQNEAQ (reference sequence). CDR3 amino acids: CASRLLGTSASTDTQYF. CDR3 in DNA: TGTGCCAGCAGACTACTCGGGACTAGCGCTTCCACAGATACGCAGTATTTT.

This clone has only one observation. The rearrangement uses TRBV2 and TRBJ2-6; TRBD2 might be the D (5 bases). This CDR3 is built from 16 residues. Trimming left V 2 bases short and J 0 bases short, with 8 bases between. The V gene's germline CDR1 is SNHLY and CDR2 FYNNEI. CDR3 nucleotides: TGTGCCAGCAGTGAACTCGGACTCTCTGGGGCCAACGTCCTGACTTTC. It translates to CASSELGLSGANVLTF.

This clone has a single count. The rearrangement uses TRBV4-2 and TRBJ1-3, with D perhaps TRBD1 (5 bases). V lost 0 bases and J lost 4, with 10 bases in between. The CDR3 covers 15 residues. Per germline, CDR1 LGHNA and CDR2 YNFKEQ. In DNA form, the CDR3 reads TGTGCCAGCAGCCAAGATTGGGGCGGAGGAAACACCATATATTTT. Amino acids: CASSQDWGGGNTIYF.

The V call is TRBV30, the J call TRBJ2-7, with 7 bases lining up with TRBD2. The CDR3 covers 14 residues. Per germline, CDR1 GTSNPN and CDR2 SVGIG (reference sequence). V trimming: 2 bases; J trimming: 0 bases; junction bases outside the gene matches: 4. The CDR3 region has the DNA TGTGCCTGGAGTTGGGAGGGGAGCTCCTACGAGCAGTACTTC. As protein: CAWSWEGSSYEQYF.

The V and J genes are TRBV11-2 and TRBJ2-1; possible D gene TRBD1, 7 bases. The V and J ends lost 5 bases and 8 bases respectively, with 16 bases between them. Germline CDR1 and CDR2: SGHAT and FQNNGV. CDR3 length: 14 residues. The DNA for the CDR3 is TGTGCCAGCAGCCTAGGGGGCCCTAGCGATGAGCAGTTCTTC. Translation gives CASSLGGPSDEQFF.

The chain carries TRBV7-2 and TRBJ2-7; TRBD2 agrees at 10 bases. J was trimmed by 5 bases and V by 2 bases; bases with no gene match: 12. The CDR3 spans 17 residues. The germline V gene has CDR1 SGHTA and CDR2 FQGNSA. The CDR3 sequence is CASSLTSGIFIRNEQYF. In nucleotides, the CDR3 is TGTGCCAGCAGCTTAACTAGCGGGATATTTATTCGGAACGAGCAGTACTTC.

The count of this clone is one. J is TRBJ1-1 and V is TRBV15; D gene ambiguous. V lost 7 bases and J lost 0, with 15 bases in between. Germline V gene data show CDR1 as LNHNV and CDR2 as YYDKDF (reference sequence). The CDR3 runs 15 residues. CDR3 sequence (DNA): TGTGCCACCACCCTGTTGGACTCCATGAACACTGAAGCTTTCTTT. It translates to CATTLLDSMNTEAFF. The full variable domain, completed using reference TRBV15 and TRBJ1-1, is DAMVIQNPRYQVTQFGKPVTLSCSQTLNHNVMYWYQQKSSQAPKLLFHYYDKDFNNEADTPDNFQSRRPNTSFCFLDIRSPGLGDTAMYLCATTLLDSMNTEAFFGQGTRLTVV.

This clone was detected once. V gene TRBV12-3 or TRBV12-4 combines with J gene TRBJ1-1; D unresolved. The V end lost 8 bases, the J end lost 2 bases, and 9 bases lay between the germline ends. The CDR3 totals 12 residues. In DNA, the CDR3 is TGTGCCAGCGGGGAACCAAACACTGAAGCTTTCTTT. Its protein product is CASGEPNTEAFF.

The V gene is TRBV19, the J gene TRBJ1-6; D remains unclear. Between the trimmed V and J ends, which lost 7 bases and 0 bases, there was a span of 10 bases. There are 15 residues in the CDR3. Germline V gives CDR1 LNHDA, CDR2 SQIVND (reference sequence). Here the CDR3 reads CASTSAYSYNSPLHF. The DNA for the CDR3 is TGTGCCAGTACCTCAGCTTACTCCTATAATTCACCCCTCCACTTT.

The chain combines TRBV7-3 with TRBJ2-1; 16 positions agree with TRBD2. Germline trimming cut 4 bases from V and 0 bases from J; bases unmatched to any gene: 6. The CDR3 is made up of 19 amino acids. CDR1 and CDR2 (germline): SGHTA, FQGTGA. The CDR3 here is CASSSGLAGGPGSYNEQFF. The CDR3 coding sequence is TGTGCCAGCAGCTCGGGACTAGCGGGGGGGCCCGGCTCCTACAATGAGCAGTTCTTC.

The chain joins TRBV13 to TRBJ2-5, with 9 bases that match TRBD2. CDR3 length equals 16 residues. V was clipped by 0 bases and J by 4 bases; unmatched bases: 6. Germline V gene lookup returns CDR1 PRHDT and CDR2 FYEKMQ (reference sequence). The CDR3 DNA is TGTGCCAGCAGCTTAGGAGCGGGGGGCCCCAGAGAGACCCAGTACTTC. This gives the protein CASSLGAGGPRETQYF. Supplemented by reference TRBV13 and TRBJ2-5, the full variable domain reads AAGVIQSPRHLIKEKRETATLKCYPIPRHDTVYWYQQGPGQDPQFLISFYEKMQSDKGSIPDRFSAQQFSDYHSELNMSSLELGDSALYFCASSLGAGGPRETQYFGPGTRLLVL.